Listed here are 2 T cell receptor beta chains from one sample, sequenced in a study of regulatory T cells in long-lasting Graves disease. According to the study, TCR beta libraries were built with iRepertoire HTBI primers and CDR3-region Arm-PCR. TCRdb reprocessed the multiplex PCR reads via MiXCR and lists one record per CDR3 protein. This table holds 620,000 or so distinct CDR3 sequences, 16% found once. Time point defined: newly diagnosed GD, antithyroid drugs for less than 3 months. The authors made the TCR library using RNA they extracted from PBMCs. These same records also appear under a second study, on T cells in Graves' hyperthyroidism and ophthalmopathy.

The sample consisted of peripheral blood mononuclear cells (PBMCs), taken at new diagnosis, from a patient treated with antithyroid drugs. The receptors were gathered from a woman aged 25 to 39 with Graves disease.

This clonotype was seen many times. V and J are TRBV15 and TRBJ1-5, with D perhaps matching TRBD1 (6 bases). The CDR3 length is 16 residues. Germline-derived CDR1 and CDR2 are LNHNV and YYDKDF (reference sequence). Trimming took off 3 bases at V and 2 bases at J, with 14 bases between the two ends. This CDR3 is CATSRARRTGNQPQHF. Written as DNA, the CDR3 is TGTGCCACCAGCAGGGCCCGCCGGACAGGCAATCAGCCCCAGCATTTT.

This clonotype showed up just a few times. V is TRBV4-1 and J is TRBJ1-5, with D perhaps matching TRBD1 (5 bases). The V end was cut by 3 bases, the J end by 7 bases, with 19 bases between. Germline V CDR1 and CDR2: MGHRA, YSYEKL. There are 16 residues in the CDR3. The CDR3 sequence is CASSQGLLGSDQPQHF. CDR3 sequence (DNA): TGCGCCAGCAGCCAGGGGCTTTTGGGAAGTGACCAGCCCCAGCATTTT.